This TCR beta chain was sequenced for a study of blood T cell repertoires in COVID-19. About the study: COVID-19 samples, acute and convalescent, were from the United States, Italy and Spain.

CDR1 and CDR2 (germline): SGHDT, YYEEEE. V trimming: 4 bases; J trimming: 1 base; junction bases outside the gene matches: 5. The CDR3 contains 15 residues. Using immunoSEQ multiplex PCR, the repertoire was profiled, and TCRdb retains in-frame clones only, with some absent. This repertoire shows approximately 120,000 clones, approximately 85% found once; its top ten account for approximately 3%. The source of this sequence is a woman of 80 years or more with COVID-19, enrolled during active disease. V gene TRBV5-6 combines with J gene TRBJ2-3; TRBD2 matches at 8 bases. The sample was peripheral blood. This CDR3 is CASSQSTSGTDTQYF. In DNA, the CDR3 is TGTGCCAGCAGCCAATCGACTAGCGGCACAGATACGCAGTATTTT.